Following are 8 T cell receptor beta chains from one sample sequenced in a study of cytomegalovirus exposure and HLA in healthy donors. Method: immunoSEQ multiplex PCR; TCRdb's copy keeps in-frame clones and lacks some. The sample records more than 300,000 clones, approximately 90% being singletons. Sequenced sample: PBMCs. These receptors all stem from a woman under 30 in good health and CMV-seronegative.

The chain combines TRBV5-4 with TRBJ2-3, with 9 bases that match TRBD2. J lost 3 bases, V lost 0 bases, and 5 bases had no gene match. The CDR3 length is 16 residues. Germline-derived CDR1 and CDR2 are SGHNT and YYREEE (reference sequence). The CDR3 nucleotides read TGTGCCAGCAGCTTGGCCGGGACTAGCAGTACAGATACGCAGTATTTT. This sequence encodes CASSLAGTSSTDTQYF.

V is TRBV11-2 and J is TRBJ2-7; the match to TRBD2 covers 10 bases. The trim removed 1 base at V and 0 bases at J, leaving 6 bases unmatched. This CDR3 has 17 amino acids. Germline V gene data show CDR1 as SGHAT and CDR2 as FQNNGV. CDR3 amino acids: CASSLVAGTSVSYEQYF. The CDR3 bases are TGTGCCAGCAGCTTAGTGGCCGGGACTAGCGTCTCCTACGAGCAGTACTTC.

This chain joins TRBV15 and TRBJ2-5, with D possibly being TRBD2 (7 bases). Germline-derived CDR1 and CDR2 are LNHNV and YYDKDF (reference sequence). Trimming took off 0 bases at V and 5 bases at J, with 10 bases between the two ends. This CDR3 is 14 amino acids long. The CDR3 DNA follows: TGTGCCACCAGCAGAGATCGGGGGGCGGAGACCCAGTACTTC. Translating it yields CATSRDRGAETQYF. The full variable domain, with the rest looked up from reference TRBV15 and TRBJ2-5, is DAMVIQNPRYQVTQFGKPVTLSCSQTLNHNVMYWYQQKSSQAPKLLFHYYDKDFNNEADTPDNFQSRRPNTSFCFLDIRSPGLGDTAMYLCATSRDRGAETQYFGPGTRLLVL.

V gene TRBV11-1 combines with J gene TRBJ1-1; D is undetermined. The germline V gene encodes CDR1 SGHAT and CDR2 FQDESV (reference sequence). The CDR3 spans 14 residues. The V gene lost 5 bases and the J gene lost 2 bases, with 12 bases spanning the gap. CDR3 region: CASSPSRQNTEAFF. CDR3 in DNA: TGTGCCAGCAGCCCTAGCCGCCAAAACACTGAAGCTTTCTTT.

The V gene is TRBV29-1, the J gene TRBJ2-1; 8 nucleotides match TRBD2. The germline V gene encodes CDR1 SQVTM and CDR2 ANQGSEA. The length of the CDR3 is 14 residues. Losses at the gene ends were 7 bases for V and 4 bases for J; bases not matched to a gene: 9. The CDR3 spells CSASLAGRYNEQFF. DNA of the CDR3: TGCAGCGCCTCCTTAGCGGGGAGATACAATGAGCAGTTCTTC.

The chain carries TRBV5-1 and TRBJ2-3, with 8 nucleotides matching TRBD2. V dropped 4 bases and J dropped 1; count of bases not matched to a gene: 2. Germline CDR1 and CDR2: SGHRS and YFSETQ. This CDR3 region has 14 residues. The CDR3: CASSGTSRTDTQYF. DNA for the CDR3: TGCGCCAGCAGCGGGACTAGTCGCACAGATACGCAGTATTTT. The full variable domain, rest sourced from reference TRBV5-1 and TRBJ2-3, is KAGVTQTPRYLIKTRGQQVTLSCSPISGHRSVSWYQQTPGQGLQFLFEYFSETQRNKGNFPGRFSGRQFSNSRSEMNVSTLELGDSALYLCASSGTSRTDTQYFGPGTRLTVL.

This chain links TRBV6-5 with TRBJ2-7; 12 bases map to TRBD2. Germline CDR1 and CDR2: MNHEY and SVGAGI. This CDR3 contains 15 residues. V shed 5 bases, J shed 2 bases, and the junction held 4 bases outside the gene matches. Here the CDR3 reads CASSVRTSGAYEQYF. The CDR3 DNA sequence: TGTGCCAGCAGTGTGCGGACTAGCGGGGCCTACGAGCAGTACTTC.

The chain carries TRBV9 and TRBJ1-1, with D unresolved. Germline V lookup: CDR1 SGDLS, CDR2 YYNGEE. The CDR3 is 15 residues long. V lost 4 bases to trimming and J lost 3 bases, with 16 bases between them. Here the CDR3 reads CASSPSPGEDTEAFF. Here the CDR3 DNA reads TGTGCCAGCAGCCCATCCCCCGGGGAGGACACTGAAGCTTTCTTT.